These 27 T cell receptor beta chains share one sample of origin, sequenced in a study of blood T cell repertoires in COVID-19. Method: immunoSEQ multiplex PCR; TCRdb's copy keeps in-frame clones and lacks some. The profile covers roughly 110,000 clones, with approximately 84% appearing a single time and 11% to 15% taken by the ten largest. What was sequenced was peripheral blood. The receptors here all came from a woman in her sixties or seventies with acute or convalescent COVID-19.

This clone was seen only a few times. This chain uses TRBV5-1 with TRBJ2-7; possible D gene TRBD1, 5 bases. The germline V and J ends were trimmed by 4 bases and 5 bases, with 13 bases remaining between them. The CDR3 is 13 residues long. Germline CDR1 SGHRS, CDR2 YFSETQ. CDR3 DNA: TGCGCCAGCAGCGAGGACATGGGCGACGAGCAGTACTTC. Its translation: CASSEDMGDEQYF.

The table lists this clone with a few counts. This chain links TRBV28 with TRBJ2-7; no reliable D call. Germline V CDR1 and CDR2: MDHEN, SYDVKM. V lost 1 base and J 6 bases, leaving 16 bases between the germline ends. The CDR3 covers 15 residues. The CDR3 protein is CASSLSSEILGEQYF. The CDR3, as DNA: TGTGCCAGCAGTTTATCCTCCGAGATTCTAGGCGAGCAGTACTTC.

The chain is built from TRBV30 and TRBJ2-3; no clear D. The germline V gene encodes CDR1 GTSNPN and CDR2 SVGIG (reference sequence). The CDR3 totals 11 residues. Trimming shortened V by 1 base and J by 8 bases, and 7 bases separated the two germline ends. CDR3 residues: CAWSATGTQYF. Here the CDR3 DNA reads TGTGCCTGGAGTGCCACGGGTACGCAGTATTTT.

The chain uses TRBV5-4 and TRBJ1-6; D is uncertain. Trimming cost V 0 bases and J 7 bases, with 8 bases left between them. There are 14 residues in the CDR3. The V gene's germline CDR1 is SGHNT and CDR2 YYREEE (reference sequence). DNA for the CDR3: TGTGCCAGCAGCTTGGCCTCCGAGAATTCACCCCTCCACTTT. Its translation is CASSLASENSPLHF. Full variable domain (rest looked up from reference TRBV5-4 and TRBJ1-6): ETGVTQSPTHLIKTRGQQVTLRCSSQSGHNTVSWYQQALGQGPQFIFQYYREEENGRGNFPPRFSGLQFPNYSSELNVNALELDDSALYLCASSLASENSPLHFGNGTRLTVT.

The chain is built from TRBV6-5 and TRBJ1-2, with 7 bases that match TRBD1. The germline CDR1 and CDR2 sequences are MNHEY and SVGAGI. The CDR3 loop spans 13 amino acids. V lost 6 bases to trimming and J lost 5 bases; unmatched junction nucleotides: 6. The CDR3 protein is CASRPTGYYGYTF. CDR3 nucleotides: TGTGCCAGCAGACCGACAGGGTATTATGGCTACACCTTC.

Note on this clone: In the same sample, other DNA sequences code for this CDR3. The V gene is TRBV28, the J gene TRBJ1-1; perhaps TRBD1 as D (6 bases). This CDR3 is 13 amino acids long. CDR1 is MDHEN, CDR2 SYDVKM, per germline. Trimming left V 6 bases short and J 2 bases short, with 10 bases between. CDR3 nucleotide sequence: TGTGCCAGCAGGTGGACAGAAAACACTGAAGCTTTCTTT. It yields the protein CASRWTENTEAFF.

This clone showed up just a few times. The rearrangement uses TRBV15 and TRBJ2-7, with TRBD1 identical over 9 bases. V shed 2 bases, J shed 4 bases, and the junction held 12 bases outside the gene matches. CDR1 and CDR2 (germline): LNHNV, YYDKDF (reference sequence). The length of the CDR3 is 17 residues. DNA of the CDR3: TGTGCCACCAGCAGATATAACCTTGGGACAGGGTTTTACGAGCAGTACTTC. It is translated as CATSRYNLGTGFYEQYF.

The chain employs TRBV2 and TRBJ2-7; 7 positions match TRBD2. Losses at the gene ends were 5 bases for V and 8 bases for J; bases not matched to a gene: 6. Germline values: CDR1 SNHLY, CDR2 FYNNEI. The CDR3 consists of 12 residues. The CDR3 loop reads CASSPGLRKQYF. The CDR3 DNA follows: TGTGCCAGCAGTCCGGGACTACGCAAGCAGTACTTC. Filled out from reference TRBV2 and TRBJ2-7, the complete variable domain reads EPEVTQTPSHQVTQMGQEVILRCVPISNHLYFYWYRQILGQKVEFLVSFYNNEISEKSEIFDDQFSVERPDGSNFTLKIRSTKLEDSAMYFCASSPGLRKQYFGPGTRLTVT.

CDR3 sequence reads: CASSLAAGEGTDTQYF. Written as DNA, the CDR3 is TGTGCCAGCAGCTTGGCAGCGGGGGAAGGCACAGATACGCAGTATTTT. The J gene is TRBJ2-3, the V gene TRBV5-4; 8 bases agree with TRBD2. The CDR3 is 16 amino acids. Germline assignment: CDR1 SGHNT and CDR2 YYREEE (reference sequence). V gave up 0 bases and J gave up 1 base; unmatched junction bases: 4.

The chain uses TRBV5-6 and TRBJ2-7; weak D call: TRBD2 (5 bases). The CDR3 has 13 amino acids. Germline V gives CDR1 SGHDT, CDR2 YYEEEE. The V and J ends lost 7 bases and 2 bases respectively, with 13 bases between them. The CDR3 spells CASASGFTYEQYF. The CDR3 DNA follows: TGTGCCAGCGCCTCGGGGTTTACCTACGAGCAGTACTTC.

V and J are TRBV7-9 and TRBJ1-4; tentative D call: TRBD1 (6 bases). V was cut by 5 bases and J by 6 bases, with 16 bases left in between. The CDR3 spans 15 residues. Germline-derived CDR1 and CDR2 are SEHNR and FQNEAQ (reference sequence). CDR3 sequence (DNA): TGTGCCAGCAGCCCGGCACGGCAGGGGTATGAAAAACTGTTTTTT. Residues: CASSPARQGYEKLFF.

J is TRBJ1-1 and V is TRBV30; D uncertain. Trimming pared 6 bases from V and 0 bases from J, leaving 11 bases between. CDR1 is GTSNPN and CDR2 is SVGIG in the germline V gene (reference sequence). The CDR3 contains 13 residues. As DNA, the CDR3 is TGTGCCTGCACGCGGGGTGTGAACACTGAAGCTTTCTTT. Its translation: CACTRGVNTEAFF.

The chain is built from TRBV30 and TRBJ2-7, with 7 bases lining up with TRBD1. The germline gives CDR1 GTSNPN, CDR2 SVGIG (reference sequence). This CDR3 contains 12 residues. The V segment lost 5 bases and the J segment 2 bases; nucleotides outside the gene matches: 3. CDR3 nucleotide sequence: TGTGCCTGGGACAGGGAAACCTACGAGCAGTACTTC. It encodes CAWDRETYEQYF.

The rearrangement uses TRBV7-2 and TRBJ2-1; 12 nucleotides agree with TRBD1. CDR3 length: 17 amino acids. Per germline, CDR1 SGHTA and CDR2 FQGNSA. Losses at the gene ends were 1 base for V and 9 bases for J; bases not matched to a gene: 10. CDR3 loop: CASSLGTPGQGAAEQFF. The CDR3 DNA follows: TGTGCCAGCAGCTTAGGCACACCGGGACAGGGGGCAGCTGAGCAGTTCTTC.

The J gene is TRBJ2-1, the V gene TRBV7-8; 7 nucleotides match TRBD1. The V gene end was trimmed by 4 bases and the J gene end by 10 bases; junction bases not matched to a gene: 10. CDR1 and CDR2 (germline): SGHVS, FQNEAQ. This CDR3 contains 14 residues. CDR3 DNA: TGTGCCAGCAGCTCACCGACAGGGCTAGAGGAGCAGTTCTTC. The encoded protein is CASSSPTGLEEQFF.

V gene TRBV19 combines with J gene TRBJ1-2; D possibly corresponds to TRBD1 (5 bases). Germline V lookup: CDR1 LNHDA, CDR2 SQIVND (reference sequence). V was trimmed by 6 bases and J by 7 bases, leaving 15 bases between them. The CDR3 runs 13 residues. The CDR3 DNA follows: TGTGCCAGTAGCCCTACAGGAGGGTCTGGCTACACCTTC. It encodes CASSPTGGSGYTF.

This chain links TRBV6-6 with TRBJ2-2, with TRBD1 matching over 7 bases. CDR1 and CDR2 (germline): MNHNY, SVGAGI (reference sequence). This CDR3 contains 16 residues. J was trimmed by 3 bases and V by 6 bases; bases with no gene match: 10. The CDR3, as DNA: TGTGCCAGCAGCCCCGACAGGGTGGGTGACACCGGGGAGCTGTTTTTT. The encoded protein is CASSPDRVGDTGELFF.

The sample holds a few counts of this clone. The chain joins TRBV7-2 to TRBJ2-2, with D perhaps TRBD2 (5 bases). The CDR3 loop spans 15 amino acids. The V gene lost 5 bases and the J gene lost 2 bases, with 12 bases spanning the gap. The germline V gene encodes CDR1 SGHTA and CDR2 FQGNSA. CDR3: CASSPDLLNTGELFF. Written as DNA, the CDR3 is TGTGCCAGCAGCCCGGACTTGCTTAACACCGGGGAGCTGTTTTTT.

V is TRBV12-3 or TRBV12-4 and J is TRBJ1-6, with TRBD1 matching 7 bases. The CDR3 loop spans 13 amino acids. Trimming cost V 7 bases and J 6 bases; bases outside gene matches: 3. The CDR3 loop reads CASTRDSNSPLHF. In nucleotides, the CDR3 is TGTGCCAGCACTCGGGACAGTAATTCACCCCTCCACTTT.

The V call is TRBV7-8, the J call TRBJ2-3; tentatively, D is TRBD1 (6 bases). The CDR3 has 18 amino acids. V lost 2 bases and J lost 0, with 18 bases in between. Germline CDR1 reads SGHVS; CDR2 reads FQNEAQ. Written as DNA, the CDR3 is TGTGCCAGCAGCTTAAGAGGTTCAGGGGACCTTAGCACAGATACGCAGTATTTT. Its translation is CASSLRGSGDLSTDTQYF.

The chain carries TRBV5-4 and TRBJ2-5; a weak D match, TRBD1 (6 bases). Trimming removed 0 bases from V and 0 bases from J, with 15 bases in between. Germline V gene lookup returns CDR1 SGHNT and CDR2 YYREEE (reference sequence). This CDR3 is built from 17 residues. CDR3 loop: CASSLVYGTPNQETQYF. The DNA of the CDR3 is TGTGCCAGCAGCTTGGTTTACGGGACACCGAACCAAGAGACCCAGTACTTC.

A few counts support this clone. This sequence joins TRBV5-1 and TRBJ1-3; D remains unclear. Germline V gene sequence: CDR1 SGHRS, CDR2 YFSETQ. The CDR3 covers 15 residues. The V gene lost 0 bases and the J gene lost 0 bases, with 7 bases spanning the gap. The CDR3 spells CASSLGWSSGNTIYF. CDR3 bases: TGCGCCAGCAGCTTGGGGTGGAGCTCTGGAAACACCATATATTTT. Looking up the rest from reference TRBV5-1 and TRBJ1-3 gives the full variable domain: KAGVTQTPRYLIKTRGQQVTLSCSPISGHRSVSWYQQTPGQGLQFLFEYFSETQRNKGNFPGRFSGRQFSNSRSEMNVSTLELGDSALYLCASSLGWSSGNTIYFGEGSWLTVV.

This clone appeared a few times. The chain joins TRBV5-4 to TRBJ2-7; D is possibly TRBD2 (5 bases). The ends were cut back, 0 bases at V and 4 bases at J, with 14 bases in the middle. There are 15 residues in the CDR3. In germline, CDR1 is SGHNT, CDR2 YYREEE (reference sequence). This CDR3 is CASSLAGAGGYEQYF. CDR3 DNA sequence: TGTGCCAGCAGCTTGGCCGGTGCGGGTGGGTACGAGCAGTACTTC.

This chain joins TRBV30 and TRBJ1-2, with 7 bases fitting TRBD1. Losses at the gene ends were 3 bases for V and 7 bases for J; bases not matched to a gene: 5. Germline V lookup: CDR1 GTSNPN, CDR2 SVGIG (reference sequence). The CDR3 extends over 12 amino acids. CDR3 DNA: TGTGCCTGGAGACCAACAGGGGTTGGCTACACCTTC. It is translated as CAWRPTGVGYTF.

The chain has TRBV6-5 and TRBJ2-7, with 7 bases identical to TRBD1. There are 13 residues in the CDR3. The germline V gene has CDR1 MNHEY and CDR2 SVGAGI. V dropped 6 bases and J dropped 0; count of bases not matched to a gene: 2. CDR3 region: CASRRDSSYEQYF. CDR3 nucleotides: TGTGCCAGCAGGAGGGACAGCTCCTACGAGCAGTACTTC.

This chain uses TRBV7-9 with TRBJ2-5, with D possibly TRBD2 on 5 matching bases. Trimming left V 3 bases short and J 5 bases short, with 7 bases between. Germline CDR1 reads SEHNR; CDR2 reads FQNEAQ (reference sequence). The CDR3 runs to 12 residues. CDR3 in DNA: TGTGCCAGCAGCTTCGGCGGGGAGACCCAGTACTTC. It translates to CASSFGGETQYF.

DNA of the CDR3: TGTGCCAGCAGCGGCGGAGGGGCGCCGGGACTAGCGGATCTCTACGAGCAGTACTTC. Its translation: CASSGGGAPGLADLYEQYF. The chain combines TRBV21-1 with TRBJ2-7; TRBD2, the D gene given by the table, was not confirmed from the DNA. TRBV21-1 is designated a pseudogene. The CDR3 consists of 19 residues.